The sequence of this T cell receptor beta chain was determined in a study of blood T cells in healthy people across ages. This clonotype was picked up many times. Through a sample-barcoded 5' primer and a J-beta primer mix, a second PCR was run for roughly 6 to 12 cycles. Paired-end reads containing CDR3 totaled no fewer than 3 million for each sample. TCRdb redid the calling of the 5' RACE reads with MiXCR, one entry per CDR3 protein. The sample records under 1,100,000 distinct CDR3 sequences, around 27% being singletons. This sample was also put to use in a study of T cells of mothers and their children. That source reports: The entire RNA extract went into cDNA synthesis at 1.5 ug per 15 ul. Similar effects of thymic selection on TCR recombination output were recorded in related and unrelated pairs.

The source of this sequence is a girl aged 2 to 9 in good health. Source material: blood.

The CDR3 loop is CSVGQGNEQFF. CDR3 DNA sequence: TGCAGCGTTGGACAGGGGAATGAGCAGTTCTTC. The V call is TRBV29-1, the J call TRBJ2-5; TRBD1 matches at 8 bases. The J call may not be correct, given that the DNA end is closer to TRBJ2-1. The CDR3 is made up of 11 amino acids. CDR1 and CDR2 (germline): SQVTM, ANQGSEA.